This T cell receptor (beta chain) derives from a study of Graves' ophthalmopathy and Graves' hyperthyroidism. The TCR beta CDR3 regions underwent amplification from RNA transcripts. The first-round RT-PCR employed HTBI primers together with the Qiagen OneStep RT-PCR kit. A multiplex PCR was then performed as the second round. TCRdb reanalysed the multiplex PCR reads using MiXCR and keeps one entry per CDR3 protein. Among about 1.1 million distinct CDR3 sequences listed, about 38% were seen once. Hyperthyroidism cases were recent diagnoses of under 2 months' duration in people aged 18 to 65. Study conclusions and caveats: Ophthalmopathy cases were distinguished from stable hyperthyroidism by a 13-signature model, reaching around 88% sensitivity and around 81% specificity. Detection in blood was also observed for most expanded thyroid clonotypes above 0.001 frequency.

About this clonotype: Its antigen remains unidentified. The CDR3 does not end in the conserved phenylalanine or tryptophan, so this is likely a read error. No DNA is shown, since the ends of the CDR3 on it are uncertain; the CDR3 is the one TCRdb lists.

The TCR originated in an adult man with Graves' hyperthyroidism. Specimen: peripheral blood or thyroid tissue (not recorded which).

The CDR3 reads CATSAGTS. This chain uses TRBV15 with TRBJ2-6. Germline V gives CDR1 LNHNV, CDR2 YYDKDF (reference sequence). Termini included, the CDR3 measures 8 amino acids.